The 28 T cell receptor beta chains given below trace back to one sample, sequenced in a study of cytomegalovirus exposure and HLA in healthy donors. The PCR contained 60 Vbeta and 13 Jbeta primers. The repertoire was sequenced with immunoSEQ multiplex PCR; TCRdb's copy has only in-frame clones and lacks some. The data show 110,000 or so clones, approximately 80% seen once. Input material: PBMCs. The receptors derive from a young man in good health and CMV-seropositive.

The CDR3 DNA sequence: TGTGCCAGTCGACAGGTGCAAGACGGGGAGCTGTTTTTT. Translated: CASRQVQDGELFF. J is TRBJ2-2 and V is TRBV10-3, with a possible D match to TRBD1 (6 bases). The CDR3 has 13 amino acids. Trimming shortened V by 10 bases and J by 7 bases, and 16 bases separated the two germline ends. Germline V gene data show CDR1 as ENHRY and CDR2 as SYGVKD.

The J gene is TRBJ2-3, the V gene TRBV14, with 8 bases lining up with TRBD2. This CDR3 has 15 residues. Germline V gene data show CDR1 as SGHDN and CDR2 as FVKESK. J gave up 1 base and V 5 bases, and 5 bases lay outside the gene matches. This CDR3 is CASSARGGRTDTQYF. The CDR3 nucleotides read TGTGCCAGCAGCGCCCGGGGGGGCCGCACAGATACGCAGTATTTT.

This rearrangement joins TRBV10-3 to TRBJ1-5, with TRBD1 matching over 10 bases. V dropped 2 bases and J dropped 1; count of bases not matched to a gene: 8. CDR1 is ENHRY and CDR2 is SYGVKD in the germline V gene. This CDR3 spans 18 amino acids. The CDR3 spells CAISEPYGTGESNQPQHF. In nucleotides, the CDR3 is TGTGCCATCAGTGAGCCTTACGGGACAGGGGAGAGCAATCAGCCCCAGCATTTT.

This CDR3 is CSASRGYGYTF. The CDR3 DNA follows: TGCAGTGCTAGCAGGGGCTATGGCTACACCTTC. The chain uses TRBV20-1 and TRBJ1-2, with TRBD1 as a possible D gene (6 bases). Germline CDR1 DFQATT, CDR2 SNEGSKA (reference sequence). The V end lost 3 bases, the J end lost 4 bases, and 6 bases lay between the germline ends. This CDR3 spans 11 amino acids.

This rearrangement joins TRBV4-1 to TRBJ2-7, with a weak D call TRBD1 (6 bases). This CDR3 comprises 15 residues. The ends were cut back, 0 bases at V and 2 bases at J, with 11 bases in the middle. CDR1 and CDR2 from the germline V gene are MGHRA and YSYEKL. Written as DNA, the CDR3 is TGCGCCAGCAGCCAAGATAGGACAGTAACCTACGAGCAGTACTTC. This codes for CASSQDRTVTYEQYF.

The chain has TRBV5-6 and TRBJ2-7, with 14 bases that match TRBD2. Germline loops: CDR1 SGHDT, CDR2 YYEEEE. CDR3 length: 16 residues. J gave up 4 bases and V 0 bases, and 3 bases lay outside the gene matches. Here the CDR3 reads CASSLGLAGGIYEQYF. CDR3 DNA sequence: TGTGCCAGCAGCTTGGGACTAGCGGGAGGGATTTACGAGCAGTACTTC.

This chain links TRBV10-1 with TRBJ1-5; D is undetermined. The V gene's germline CDR1 is WNHNN and CDR2 SYGVQD (reference sequence). The V and J ends lost 1 base and 3 bases respectively, with 10 bases between them. This CDR3 region has 15 residues. The CDR3: CASSEWVRPNQPQHF. The CDR3 nucleotides read TGCGCCAGCAGTGAGTGGGTCAGGCCCAATCAGCCCCAGCATTTT.

This rearrangement joins TRBV6-1 to TRBJ2-7; 13 positions match TRBD2. Trimming removed 4 bases from V and 3 bases from J; junction bases left unmatched: 6. The CDR3 covers 16 residues. Germline lookup yields CDR1 MNHNS and CDR2 SASEGT. As DNA, the CDR3 is TGTGCCAGCAGTGTGACTAGCGGGGGGTCCTACTACGAGCAGTACTTC. Protein product: CASSVTSGGSYYEQYF.

The V call is TRBV27, the J call TRBJ2-7; 9 nucleotides match TRBD2. Trimming took 2 bases from V and 3 from J; bases not matched to a gene: 8. CDR1 is MNHEY, CDR2 SMNVEV, per germline (reference sequence). The CDR3 loop spans 16 amino acids. CDR3 DNA sequence: TGTGCCAGCAGTTTACTAGCGGGGAGGAGGGTCTACGAGCAGTACTTC. Translated: CASSLLAGRRVYEQYF.

The CDR3 region is CASSGRDPQETQYF. The DNA for the CDR3 is TGCGCCAGCAGTGGGAGGGATCCACAAGAGACCCAGTACTTC. The rearrangement links TRBV10-1 to TRBJ2-5, with D possibly TRBD2 on 6 matching bases. This CDR3 has 14 amino acids. Germline V gives CDR1 WNHNN, CDR2 SYGVQD (reference sequence). V was pared by 4 bases and J by 2 bases, with 11 bases between.

The chain recombines TRBV20-1 with TRBJ1-5; TRBD1 matches at 7 bases. The CDR3 loop spans 11 amino acids. With V trimmed by 6 bases and J by 5 bases, 1 base remained unmatched. In germline, CDR1 is DFQATT, CDR2 SNEGSKA (reference sequence). CDR3 bases: TGCAGTGCACAGGGGTATCAGCCCCAGCATTTT. It specifies CSAQGYQPQHF.

The gene calls are TRBV27 and TRBJ2-6; D might be TRBD1 (5 bases). This CDR3 spans 17 amino acids. The germline gives CDR1 MNHEY, CDR2 SMNVEV (reference sequence). Trimming took off 3 bases at V and 4 bases at J, with 16 bases between the two ends. CDR3 region: CASSLSPGRYGANVLTF. The CDR3 nucleotides read TGTGCCAGCAGTTTGTCTCCAGGGCGGTACGGGGCCAACGTCCTGACTTTC.

The V call is TRBV6-5, the J call TRBJ2-7; 9 bases match TRBD1. The germline gives CDR1 MNHEY, CDR2 SVGAGI. The CDR3 covers 15 residues. V dropped 4 bases and J dropped 3; count of bases not matched to a gene: 7. The CDR3 sequence: CASSSGTGTVYEQYF. For the CDR3, the DNA is TGTGCCAGCAGTTCGGGGACAGGGACGGTCTACGAGCAGTACTTC.

Only one count was recorded for this clone. V usage is TRBV5-1 and J usage is TRBJ1-5, with D maybe TRBD1 (5 bases). In germline, CDR1 is SGHRS, CDR2 YFSETQ. Trimming shortened V by 2 bases and J by 9 bases, and 15 bases separated the two germline ends. The CDR3 is 14 amino acids. DNA for the CDR3: TGCGCCAGCAGCTTAGACAGAGGCAATGGGCCCCAGCATTTT. Its translation is CASSLDRGNGPQHF.

The J gene is TRBJ2-7, the V gene TRBV5-4; 7 bases agree with TRBD1. The CDR3 is made up of 14 amino acids. V dropped 4 bases and J dropped 2; count of bases not matched to a gene: 6. Germline values: CDR1 SGHNT, CDR2 YYREEE (reference sequence). CDR3 region: CASSAGQAPYEQYF. The CDR3, as DNA: TGTGCCAGCAGCGCTGGACAGGCCCCCTACGAGCAGTACTTC.

J is TRBJ2-7 and V is TRBV11-1; D gene ambiguous. V lost 5 bases to trimming and J lost 3 bases, with 8 bases between them. Germline V gene lookup returns CDR1 SGHAT and CDR2 FQDESV (reference sequence). CDR3 size: 12 residues. In DNA form, the CDR3 reads TGTGCCAGCAGCGTACACTACTACGAGCAGTACTTC. Translating it yields CASSVHYYEQYF. Filled out from reference TRBV11-1 and TRBJ2-7, the complete variable domain reads EAEVAQSPRYKITEKSQAVAFWCDPISGHATLYWYRQILGQGPELLVQFQDESVVDDSQLPKDRFSAERLKGVDSTLKIQPAELGDSAMYLCASSVHYYEQYFGPGTRLTVT.

The gene calls are TRBV29-1 and TRBJ1-1, with D unresolved. The CDR3 sequence is 13 residues long. Germline V gene lookup returns CDR1 SQVTM and CDR2 ANQGSEA. V was clipped by 4 bases and J by 6 bases, with 15 bases between them. The CDR3 spells CSVVRAADAEAFF. The CDR3 DNA sequence: TGCAGCGTTGTTCGAGCGGCTGACGCTGAAGCTTTCTTT.

The chain uses TRBV27 and TRBJ1-1; 7 nucleotides match TRBD1. With 4 bases clipped from V and 8 bases from J, the junction kept 13 bases outside the gene matches. The length of the CDR3 is 15 residues. Germline assignment: CDR1 MNHEY and CDR2 SMNVEV (reference sequence). CDR3 nucleotide sequence: TGTGCCAGCAGTTCCCCGACAGGGCTGGGTGGAGAAGCTTTCTTT. Its translation is CASSSPTGLGGEAFF.

This clone was seen a single time. A read error may account for a junction end that differs from germline. This chain links TRBV11-2 with TRBJ1-2, with TRBD1 matching over 8 bases. CDR1 SGHAT and CDR2 FQNNGV come from the germline V gene. The CDR3 length is 13 residues. CDR3 in DNA: TGTGCCAGCAGCCTAGAGGGACAGGTGGGCTACACCTTC. The encoded protein is CASSLEGQVGYTF. Based on the CDR3 plus reference TRBV11-2 and TRBJ1-2, the full variable domain is EAGVAQSPRYKIIEKRQSVAFWCNPISGHATLYWYQQILGQGPKLLIQFQNNGVVDDSQLPKDRFSAERLKGVDSTLKIQPAKLEDSAVYLCASSLEGQVGYTFGSGTRLTVV.

This chain joins TRBV5-1 and TRBJ2-7; 8 bases fit TRBD2. CDR3 size: 17 residues. Germline loops: CDR1 SGHRS, CDR2 YFSETQ. The J segment lost 1 base and the V segment lost 1 base, leaving 10 bases of the junction unmatched. The CDR3 sequence: CASSLSIGREDSYEQYF. The CDR3 DNA is TGCGCCAGCAGCTTGTCAATAGGGCGGGAGGATTCCTACGAGCAGTACTTC.

CDR3 in amino acids: CASSLFLTGNYSPLHF. In DNA, the CDR3 is TGTGCCAGCAGCCTTTTCTTGACAGGGAATTATTCACCCCTCCACTTT. The rearrangement links TRBV5-8 to TRBJ1-6, with 7 bases lining up with TRBD1. Germline-derived CDR1 and CDR2 are SGHTS and YDEGEE. The ends lost 4 bases at V and 8 bases at J; junction bases unmatched: 12. The CDR3 has 16 amino acids.

This clone was counted a few times. The chain is built from TRBV28 and TRBJ2-3, with TRBD1 matching over 7 bases. Looked up from germline, CDR1 is MDHEN and CDR2 is SYDVKM. The CDR3 consists of 14 residues. Trimming at V came to 3 bases and at J to 5 bases, leaving 5 bases not matched to a gene. CDR3 in DNA: TGTGCCAGCAGTTTTGAGGGGGCCAGAGATACGCAGTATTTT. It translates to CASSFEGARDTQYF.

CDR3 DNA sequence: TGTGCCAGCAGTGAAGGGTATAGGAGGGATCGCCTGCGGGCTTTCTTT. This sequence encodes CASSEGYRRDRLRAFF. The chain employs TRBV6-1 and TRBJ1-1; D unresolved. The germline gives CDR1 MNHNS, CDR2 SASEGT. The CDR3 runs 16 residues. The germline V and J ends were trimmed by 1 base and 11 bases, with 23 bases remaining between them.

The rearrangement joins TRBV5-1 to TRBJ2-7; weak D call: TRBD1 (6 bases). Germline CDR1 SGHRS, CDR2 YFSETQ. The ends were cut back, 4 bases at V and 7 bases at J, with 12 bases in the middle. This CDR3 has 12 amino acids. In nucleotides, the CDR3 is TGCGCCAGCAGCCCGGGACATCCGGAGCAGTACTTC. Its translation is CASSPGHPEQYF. The whole variable domain, filled in from reference TRBV5-1 and TRBJ2-7, reads KAGVTQTPRYLIKTRGQQVTLSCSPISGHRSVSWYQQTPGQGLQFLFEYFSETQRNKGNFPGRFSGRQFSNSRSEMNVSTLELGDSALYLCASSPGHPEQYFGPGTRLTVT.

The chain employs TRBV7-8 and TRBJ1-2; possibly TRBD1 for D (5 bases). Trimming stripped 5 bases from V and 4 bases from J, with 17 bases between. Germline-derived CDR1 and CDR2 are SGHVS and FQNEAQ. CDR3 length: 15 residues. Here the CDR3 reads CASSHGRGSGYGYTF. CDR3 coding DNA: TGTGCCAGCAGCCACGGACGGGGGAGTGGCTATGGCTACACCTTC.

This clone was counted between two and nine times. V usage is TRBV10-3 and J usage is TRBJ2-1; no reliable D call. The germline CDR1 and CDR2 sequences are ENHRY and SYGVKD. The CDR3 is 18 residues long. Trimming took 1 base from V and 0 from J, leaving 16 bases between them. The CDR3 coding sequence is TGTGCCATCAGTGAGTACGGAACATATTCTAGCTCCTACAATGAGCAGTTCTTC. Its protein product is CAISEYGTYSSSYNEQFF.

The V call is TRBV10-3, the J call TRBJ2-5; TRBD2 matches 9 bases. The assigned J gene may be wrong: the sequence end matches TRBJ2-7 better. This CDR3 has 16 residues. Germline CDR1 ENHRY, CDR2 SYGVKD. The DNA of the CDR3 is TGTGCCATCCAGGGGTCGCCTAGCGGGACCGCATACGAGCAGTACTTC. It codes for CAIQGSPSGTAYEQYF.

This clone was detected only once. The chain is built from TRBV5-1 and TRBJ2-1; 9 bases are a match to TRBD2. The J segment lost 4 bases and the V segment lost 0 bases, leaving 5 bases of the junction unmatched. This CDR3 contains 16 residues. Germline assignment: CDR1 SGHRS and CDR2 YFSETQ. The CDR3 bases are TGCGCCAGCAGCTTGGACTCGCGGGGGGGGTACAATGAGCAGTTCTTC. Protein: CASSLDSRGGYNEQFF.